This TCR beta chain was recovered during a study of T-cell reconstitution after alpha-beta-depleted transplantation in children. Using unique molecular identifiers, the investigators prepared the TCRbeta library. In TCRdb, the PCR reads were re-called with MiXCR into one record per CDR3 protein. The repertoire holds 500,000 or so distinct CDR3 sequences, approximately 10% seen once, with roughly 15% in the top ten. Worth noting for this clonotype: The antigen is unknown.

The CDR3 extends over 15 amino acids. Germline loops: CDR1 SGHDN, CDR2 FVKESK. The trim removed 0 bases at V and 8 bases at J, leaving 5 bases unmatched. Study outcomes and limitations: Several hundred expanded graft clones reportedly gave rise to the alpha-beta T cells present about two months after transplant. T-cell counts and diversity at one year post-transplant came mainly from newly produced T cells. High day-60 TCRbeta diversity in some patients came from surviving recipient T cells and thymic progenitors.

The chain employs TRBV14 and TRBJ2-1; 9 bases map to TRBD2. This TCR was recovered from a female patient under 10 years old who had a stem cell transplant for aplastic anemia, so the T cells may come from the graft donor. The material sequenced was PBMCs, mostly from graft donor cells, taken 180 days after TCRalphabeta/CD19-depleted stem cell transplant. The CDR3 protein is CASSQDLLAGHEQFF. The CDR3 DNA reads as TGTGCCAGCAGCCAAGATTTGCTAGCGGGGCATGAGCAGTTCTTC.